The source of this T cell receptor beta chain is a study of OX40 agonist ivuxolimab in advanced cancers. Study in general: The mean age was roughly 60 years, ranging from 23 to 79, with 80% to 85% of participants male. It was permissible to have had prior anti-PD-1, anti-PD-L1 or anti-CTLA-4 therapy, and about 40% had some. Findings and limits, study-wide: Among the least clonally expanded were partial responders at 0.1-3.0 mg/kg.

Regarding this clone: Its specificity is unknown.

The data were produced by immunoSEQ multiplex PCR, yet TCRdb's version contains in-frame clones alone and is incomplete. Of about 78,000 clones listed, roughly 80% are singletons. The CDR3 covers 15 residues. Germline V gene lookup returns CDR1 WNHNN and CDR2 SYGVQD (reference sequence). Unmatched junction bases numbered 3, after V lost 3 bases and J lost 2 bases. This TCR came from an adult with an advanced solid tumor such as melanoma, head and neck, liver or kidney cancer. Source: CD4+ or CD8+ T cells sorted from blood, taken in a trial of the OX40 agonist ivuxolimab. V is TRBV10-1 and J is TRBJ2-7, with 11 bases identical to TRBD2. The CDR3 loop reads CASSDLAGGTYEQYV. CDR3 bases: TGCGCCAGCAGTGACCTAGCGGGGGGAACCTACGAGCAGTACGTC.